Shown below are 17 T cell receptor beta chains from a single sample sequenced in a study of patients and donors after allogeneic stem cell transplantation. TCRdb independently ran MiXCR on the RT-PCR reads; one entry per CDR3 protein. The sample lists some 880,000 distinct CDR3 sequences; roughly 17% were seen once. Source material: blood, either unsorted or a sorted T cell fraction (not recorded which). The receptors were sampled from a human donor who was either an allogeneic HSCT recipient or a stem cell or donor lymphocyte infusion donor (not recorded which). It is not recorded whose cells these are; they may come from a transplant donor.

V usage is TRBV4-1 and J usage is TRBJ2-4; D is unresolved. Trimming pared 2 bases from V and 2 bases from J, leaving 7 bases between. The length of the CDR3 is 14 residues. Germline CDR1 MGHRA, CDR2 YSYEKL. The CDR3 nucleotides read TGCGCCAGCAGCCAAATTGGGCCCAAAAACATTCAGTACTTC. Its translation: CASSQIGPKNIQYF.

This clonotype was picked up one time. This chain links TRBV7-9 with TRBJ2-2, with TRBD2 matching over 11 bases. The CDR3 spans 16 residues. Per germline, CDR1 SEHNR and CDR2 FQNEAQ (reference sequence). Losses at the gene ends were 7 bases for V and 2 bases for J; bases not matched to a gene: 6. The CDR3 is CASTSGLAANTGELFF. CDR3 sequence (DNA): TGTGCCAGCACGTCGGGACTAGCGGCCAACACCGGGGAGCTGTTTTTT.

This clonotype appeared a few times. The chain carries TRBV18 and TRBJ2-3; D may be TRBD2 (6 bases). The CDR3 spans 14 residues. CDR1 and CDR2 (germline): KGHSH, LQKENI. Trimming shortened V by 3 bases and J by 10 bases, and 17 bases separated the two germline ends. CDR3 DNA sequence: TGTGCCAGCTCACCTTTGAGGGACTTCCGCTCGCAGTATTTT. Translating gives CASSPLRDFRSQYF.

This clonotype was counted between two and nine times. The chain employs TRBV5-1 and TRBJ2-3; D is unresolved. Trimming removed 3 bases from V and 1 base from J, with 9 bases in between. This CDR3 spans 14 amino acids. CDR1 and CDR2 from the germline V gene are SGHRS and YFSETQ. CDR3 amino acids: CASSSHGRTDTQYF. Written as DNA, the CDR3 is TGCGCCAGCAGCTCGCACGGACGCACAGATACGCAGTATTTT. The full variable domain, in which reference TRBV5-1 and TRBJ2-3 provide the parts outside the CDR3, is KAGVTQTPRYLIKTRGQQVTLSCSPISGHRSVSWYQQTPGQGLQFLFEYFSETQRNKGNFPGRFSGRQFSNSRSEMNVSTLELGDSALYLCASSSHGRTDTQYFGPGTRLTVL.

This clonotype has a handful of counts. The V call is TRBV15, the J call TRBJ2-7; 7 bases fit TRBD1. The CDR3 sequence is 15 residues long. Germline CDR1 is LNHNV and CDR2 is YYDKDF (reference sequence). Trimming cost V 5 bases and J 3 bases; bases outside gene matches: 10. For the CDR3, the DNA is TGTGCCACCAGCGGATACCGGGACAGCCTCTACGAGCAGTACTTC. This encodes CATSGYRDSLYEQYF.

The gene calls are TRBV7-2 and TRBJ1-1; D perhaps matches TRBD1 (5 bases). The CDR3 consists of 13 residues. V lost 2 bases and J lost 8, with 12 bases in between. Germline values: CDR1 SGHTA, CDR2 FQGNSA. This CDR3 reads CASSLYVQGEAFF. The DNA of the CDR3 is TGTGCCAGCAGCTTATATGTGCAGGGCGAAGCTTTCTTT.

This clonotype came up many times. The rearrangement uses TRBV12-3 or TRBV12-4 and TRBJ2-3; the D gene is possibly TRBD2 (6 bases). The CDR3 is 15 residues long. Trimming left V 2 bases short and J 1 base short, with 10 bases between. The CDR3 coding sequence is TGTGCCAGCAGTTTACTCTTAGCGGGCACAGATACGCAGTATTTT. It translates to CASSLLLAGTDTQYF.

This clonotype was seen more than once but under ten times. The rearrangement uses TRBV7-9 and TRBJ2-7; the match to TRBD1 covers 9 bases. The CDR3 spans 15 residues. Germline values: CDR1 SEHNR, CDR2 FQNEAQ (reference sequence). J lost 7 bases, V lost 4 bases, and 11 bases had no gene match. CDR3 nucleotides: TGTGCCAGCAGCTACGGACAGGGGAGCTGGGGGGAGCAGTACTTC. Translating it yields CASSYGQGSWGEQYF.

As DNA, the CDR3 is TGTGCCAGCAGCTCTAACGACAGGTCAAACACTGAAGCTTTCTTT. Its translation is CASSSNDRSNTEAFF. The rearrangement uses TRBV9 and TRBJ1-1; D may be TRBD1 (6 bases). The germline CDR1 and CDR2 sequences are SGDLS and YYNGEE. V was clipped by 4 bases and J by 2 bases, with 15 bases between them. The CDR3 is made up of 15 amino acids. Full variable domain (remainder filled in from reference TRBV9 and TRBJ1-1): DSGVTQTPKHLITATGQRVTLRCSPRSGDLSVYWYQQSLDQGLQFLIQYYNGEERAKGNILERFSAQQFPDLHSELNLSSLELGDSALYFCASSSNDRSNTEAFFGQGTRLTVV.

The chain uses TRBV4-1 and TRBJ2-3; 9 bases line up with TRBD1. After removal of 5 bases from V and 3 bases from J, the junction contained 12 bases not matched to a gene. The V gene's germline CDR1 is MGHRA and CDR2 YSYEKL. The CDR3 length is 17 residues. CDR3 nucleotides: TGCGCCAGCAGCTCCACCGGACAGGGGAGGAGGACAGATACGCAGTATTTT. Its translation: CASSSTGQGRRTDTQYF.

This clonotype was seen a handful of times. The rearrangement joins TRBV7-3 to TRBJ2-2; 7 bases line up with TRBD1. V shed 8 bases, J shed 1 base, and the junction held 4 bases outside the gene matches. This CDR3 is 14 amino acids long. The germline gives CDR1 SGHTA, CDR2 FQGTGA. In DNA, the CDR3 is TGTGCCAGCGGGGACAGATTGAACACCGGGGAGCTGTTTTTT. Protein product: CASGDRLNTGELFF. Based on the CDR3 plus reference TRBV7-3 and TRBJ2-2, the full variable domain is GAGVSQTPSNKVTEKGKYVELRCDPISGHTALYWYRQSLGQGPEFLIYFQGTGAADDSGLPNDRFFAVRPEGSVSTLKIQRTERGDSAVYLCASGDRLNTGELFFGEGSRLTVL.

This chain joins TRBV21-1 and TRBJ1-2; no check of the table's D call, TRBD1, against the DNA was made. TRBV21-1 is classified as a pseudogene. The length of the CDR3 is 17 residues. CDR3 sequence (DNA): TGTGCCAGCAGCAAAGCGAACAGGATACGAGCTAACTATGGCTACACCTTC. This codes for CASSKANRIRANYGYTF.

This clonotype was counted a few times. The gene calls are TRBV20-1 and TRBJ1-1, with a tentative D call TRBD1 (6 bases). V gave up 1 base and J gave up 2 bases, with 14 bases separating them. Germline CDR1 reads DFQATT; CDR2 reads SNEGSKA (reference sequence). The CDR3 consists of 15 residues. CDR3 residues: CSARAAGQRNTEAFF. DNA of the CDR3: TGCAGTGCTAGAGCTGCTGGACAGAGAAACACTGAAGCTTTCTTT.

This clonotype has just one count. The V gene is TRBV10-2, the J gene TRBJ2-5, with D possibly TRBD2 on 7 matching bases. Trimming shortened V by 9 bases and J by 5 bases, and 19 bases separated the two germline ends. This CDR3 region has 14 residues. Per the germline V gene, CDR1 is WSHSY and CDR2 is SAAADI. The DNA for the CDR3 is TGCGCCAGAGGGCCGGGGGGCCGTGGGGAGACCCAGTACTTC. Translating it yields CARGPGGRGETQYF.

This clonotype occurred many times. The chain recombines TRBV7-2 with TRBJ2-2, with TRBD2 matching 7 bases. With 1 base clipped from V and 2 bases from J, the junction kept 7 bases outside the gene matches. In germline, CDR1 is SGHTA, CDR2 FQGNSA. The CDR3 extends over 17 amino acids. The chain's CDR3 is CASSLEASGPNTGELFF. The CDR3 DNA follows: TGTGCCAGCAGCTTAGAGGCTAGCGGACCCAACACCGGGGAGCTGTTTTTT. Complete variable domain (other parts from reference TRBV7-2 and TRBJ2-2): GAGVSQSPSNKVTEKGKDVELRCDPISGHTALYWYRQSLGQGLEFLIYFQGNSAPDKSGLPSDRFSAERTGGSVSTLTIQRTQQEDSAVYLCASSLEASGPNTGELFFGEGSRLTVL.

CDR3 loop: CASSQSDRGPAYEQYF. The CDR3 DNA reads TGCGCCAGCAGCCAATCCGACAGGGGACCGGCTTACGAGCAGTACTTC. The V gene is TRBV4-1, the J gene TRBJ2-7, with 8 bases fitting TRBD1. V shed 2 bases and J 4 bases; nucleotides not matched to a gene: 10. The CDR3 runs 16 residues. CDR1 is MGHRA, CDR2 YSYEKL, per germline.

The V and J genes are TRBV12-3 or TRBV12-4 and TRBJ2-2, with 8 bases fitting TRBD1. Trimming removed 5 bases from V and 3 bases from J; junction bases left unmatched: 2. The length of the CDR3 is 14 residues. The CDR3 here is CASSPGQDTGELFF. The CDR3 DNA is TGTGCCAGCAGTCCGGGACAGGACACCGGGGAGCTGTTTTTT.